Sequencing of this T cell receptor (beta chain) was carried out in a study of shared clonotypes between healthy human individuals. Assay used: immunoSEQ multiplex PCR; TCRdb lists only in-frame clones, some missing. The sample includes about 2.1 million clones, 93% of them seen just once. CD45RO-negative cells were positively selected for CCR7, leaving out terminally differentiated effector memory CD45RA+ cells. As to this clone: Its antigen is still unknown.

The study, taken as a whole, reports: Generation of non-shared clonotypes was less probable than generation of clonotypes shared by all four donors.

The sequencing input was naive CD8+ T cells from PBMCs. This sequence originates from a man between 18 and 35 years old in good health. Some clones in this sample may be carry-over from other donors' samples.

CDR3 in amino acids: CASSQEGPAQHF. In DNA, the CDR3 is TGCGCCAGCAGTCAAGAGGGCCCAGCCCAGCATTTT. The gene calls are TRBV23-1 and TRBJ1-5; no firm D call. TRBV23-1 is placed among ORFs of uncertain function. The CDR3 is 12 amino acids. V was trimmed by 2 bases and J by 11 bases, leaving 10 bases between them.